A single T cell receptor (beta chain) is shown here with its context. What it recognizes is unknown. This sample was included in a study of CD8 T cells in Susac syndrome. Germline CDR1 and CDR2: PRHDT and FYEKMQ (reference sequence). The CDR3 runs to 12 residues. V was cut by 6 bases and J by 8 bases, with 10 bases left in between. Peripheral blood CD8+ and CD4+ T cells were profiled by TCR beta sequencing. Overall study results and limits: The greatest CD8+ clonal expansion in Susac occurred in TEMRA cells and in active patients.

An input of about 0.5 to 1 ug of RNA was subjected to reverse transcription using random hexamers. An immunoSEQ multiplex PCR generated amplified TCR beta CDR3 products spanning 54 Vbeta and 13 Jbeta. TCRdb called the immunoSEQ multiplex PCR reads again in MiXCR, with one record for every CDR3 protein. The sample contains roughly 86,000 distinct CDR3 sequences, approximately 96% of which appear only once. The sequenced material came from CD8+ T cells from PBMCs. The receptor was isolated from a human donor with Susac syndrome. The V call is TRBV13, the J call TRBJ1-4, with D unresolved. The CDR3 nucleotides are TGTGCCAGCAGTCCCCTGGGGGAAAAACTGTTTTTT. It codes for CASSPLGEKLFF.